This T cell receptor beta chain originates from a study of blood T cell repertoires in COVID-19 (dated by TCRdb to 2020 to 2021). Notes on the research overall: Collaborator samples came from the United States, Italy and Spain and covered acute and convalescent phases of COVID-19. Samples came from the ongoing ImmuneRACE study (first 160 participants) plus 1,254 subjects from 6 global collaborators. The repertoires were released in a freely available public database intended as a resource for research on the immune response to SARS-CoV-2. Where HLA class I and class II types were available, the types were taken from metadata supplied by the sample provider, not from assay-based typing. The material from the prospective study consisted of cDNA or gDNA derived from T cells, B-cell-depleted T cells, or PBMCs. The dataset comprised deeply sampled blood TCRbeta repertoires from subjects exposed to, actively infected with, or recovered from COVID-19. Nearly every sample came with metadata listing a de-identified subject ID, COVID-19 status, age in years and sex.

TCRbeta CDR3 regions were amplified from genomic DNA by means of the immunoSEQ Assay, a bias-controlled multiplex PCR. As for the authors' bioinformatics: The number of nucleated cells in each sample was estimated from the amplification of reference gene primers within the assay. Sequence reads were collapsed and filtered to measure the absolute abundance of every unique TCRbeta CDR3 rearrangement. For each sample, productive Simpson clonality was calculated as the square root of Simpson's diversity index over productive rearrangements. TCRdb obtained this table from immuneACCESS and retained in-frame rearrangements with V and J assigned. These tables miss some clones; where compared with another copy, unresolved V genes account for less than half of the shortfall, and the remainder is unexplained. The DNA was the basis for D and trimming; V, J and clone size are from that table. For this sample there are about 160,000 clones; 85% to 95% appear just once. The ten top clones hold approximately 0.5% of the sample.

Collaborating institutions collected whole blood in K2EDTA tubes following their own protocols. For TCRbeta analysis, collaborators shipped samples as frozen whole blood, isolated PBMCs, or DNA extracted from either of those sample types. On this clone itself: What this receptor recognizes is not known. No quality values exist for individual bases; no much larger clone is one base distant.

Taken from cysteine to phenylalanine, the CDR3 has 16 residues. Only the CDR3 region is kept as DNA, spanning 48 bases read in frame from base 1. CDR1 WSHSY and CDR2 SAAADI are derived from the germline V gene. Between the V and J ends, shortened by 4 bases and 6 bases respectively, the junction contains 19 bases. Broad study findings and their caveats: The amount of clinical and demographic metadata varied by source and participant and was provided uncurated.

The sample taken for sequencing was peripheral blood. The sequence was collected from a man in his fifties with acute or convalescent COVID-19. The rearranged chain carries TRBV10-2 and TRBJ2-4; the D gene is perhaps TRBD1, from 6 matching bases. The nucleotide sequence reads as follows: TGCGCCAGCAGTGTTGCACAGGGCCTCAGCGGAAACATTCAGTACTTC. It translates to CASSVAQGLSGNIQYF.